These 12 T cell receptor beta chains were sequenced from one sample in a study of shared clonotypes between healthy human individuals (dated by TCRdb to the early 2020s). The receptor library was made with the immunoSEQ multiplex PCR assay. Here the immuneACCESS table is served through TCRdb, limited to in-frame sequences with V and J called. Missing clones are a known gap in these copies; in checked studies unresolved V genes cover under half, and the rest lacks a known reason. The sample table shows some 1,400,000 clones, and approximately 96% are seen once. The leading ten clones occupy roughly 1.2% of the sample. Source material: naive CD4+ T cells sorted from blood. The cell subset or site label, read with the paper, signifies: CD45RA+ positively selected. The receptor set was obtained from a young man in good health.

The chain is built from TRBV7-9 and TRBJ2-1; D unresolved. CDR3 length: 17 amino acids. CDR1 SEHNR and CDR2 FQNEAQ come from the germline V gene (reference sequence). The V end lost 2 bases, the J end lost 2 bases, and 16 bases lay between the germline ends. DNA for the CDR3: TGTGCCAGCAGCTTAAGGTCCAACGGACCCACCTACAATGAGCAGTTCTTC. It is translated as CASSLRSNGPTYNEQFF. The full variable domain, in which reference TRBV7-9 and TRBJ2-1 provide the parts outside the CDR3, is DTGVSQNPRHKITKRGQNVTFRCDPISEHNRLYWYRQTLGQGPEFLTYFQNEAQLEKSRLLSDRFSAERPKGSFSTLEIQRTEQGDSAMYLCASSLRSNGPTYNEQFFGPGTRLTVL.

This clone was counted once. The chain joins TRBV6-1 to TRBJ1-1, with no clear D. The CDR3 runs to 14 residues. Germline V CDR1 and CDR2: MNHNS, SASEGT. The V gene lost 4 bases and the J gene lost 4 bases, with 13 bases spanning the gap. The CDR3 coding sequence is TGTGCCAGCAGTGCTTACCAAGTGGGCACTGAAGCTTTCTTT. Translation gives CASSAYQVGTEAFF.

The gene calls are TRBV18 and TRBJ1-2; no reliable D call. Per the germline V gene, CDR1 is KGHSH and CDR2 is LQKENI. V lost 3 bases and J 2 bases, leaving 13 bases between the germline ends. The CDR3 totals 15 residues. CDR3 sequence reads: CASSPLMSENYGYTF. The CDR3 nucleotides are TGTGCCAGCTCACCGTTAATGTCCGAAAACTATGGCTACACCTTC.

As concerns this clone: This sample includes further DNA sequences coding for the same CDR3. This chain uses TRBV9 with TRBJ1-3, with 7 bases fitting TRBD1. Per germline, CDR1 SGDLS and CDR2 YYNGEE. The CDR3 is 14 amino acids. J lost 3 bases, V lost 3 bases, and 3 bases had no gene match. CDR3 coding DNA: TGTGCCAGCAGCGCCCGGGACAGTGGAAACACCATATATTTT. Residues: CASSARDSGNTIYF.

The rearrangement links TRBV19 to TRBJ2-3; 9 nucleotides match TRBD2. CDR3 length equals 15 residues. V shed 1 base and J 4 bases; nucleotides not matched to a gene: 3. Germline assignment: CDR1 LNHDA and CDR2 SQIVND (reference sequence). The CDR3 loop reads CASSIASGIADTQYF. The CDR3 DNA reads as TGTGCCAGTAGTATAGCTAGCGGGATTGCAGATACGCAGTATTTT.

Notes on this clone: The same CDR3 can be traced to other DNA sequences in this sample. The rearrangement links TRBV5-1 to TRBJ1-2, with 10 bases lining up with TRBD1. Germline CDR1 SGHRS, CDR2 YFSETQ. CDR3 length: 14 residues. The J segment lost 3 bases and the V segment lost 3 bases, leaving 2 bases of the junction unmatched. The CDR3 sequence: CASSSGTGDYGYTF. Here the CDR3 DNA reads TGCGCCAGCAGCTCCGGGACAGGGGACTATGGCTACACCTTC.

The rearrangement joins TRBV14 to TRBJ2-5; a possible D gene is TRBD2 (6 bases). CDR3 length: 16 amino acids. Germline CDR1 is SGHDN and CDR2 is FVKESK. V gave up 0 bases and J gave up 0 bases, with 11 bases separating them. The CDR3 sequence is CASSQDKGTHQETQYF. In DNA, the CDR3 is TGTGCCAGCAGCCAAGATAAAGGGACTCACCAAGAGACCCAGTACTTC.

This chain connects TRBV5-4 to TRBJ2-7; D remains unclear. V was cut by 4 bases and J by 1 base, with 6 bases left in between. This CDR3 spans 12 amino acids. CDR1 is SGHNT and CDR2 is YYREEE in the germline V gene (reference sequence). The CDR3 region has the DNA TGTGCCAGCAGCATAGAATCCTACGAGCAGTACTTC. This codes for CASSIESYEQYF.

This chain uses TRBV28 with TRBJ2-2; D unresolved. The CDR3 has 12 residues. Germline V CDR1 and CDR2: MDHEN, SYDVKM. Trimming removed 6 bases from V and 6 bases from J, with 8 bases in between. The CDR3 DNA reads TGTGCCAGCAGACCGGACGCCGGGGAGCTGTTTTTT. Translated: CASRPDAGELFF. Drawing the rest from reference TRBV28 and TRBJ2-2, the complete variable domain is DVKVTQSSRYLVKRTGEKVFLECVQDMDHENMFWYRQDPGLGLRLIYFSYDVKMKEKGDIPEGYSVSREKKERFSLILESASTNQTSMYLCASRPDAGELFFGEGSRLTVL.

The rearrangement joins TRBV2 to TRBJ1-3; no clear D gene. The V end was cut by 6 bases, the J end by 0 bases, with 9 bases between. Germline CDR1 reads SNHLY; CDR2 reads FYNNEI. The CDR3 has 14 amino acids. The CDR3 reads CASRETDSGNTIYF. CDR3 nucleotide sequence: TGTGCCAGCAGGGAGACTGACTCTGGAAACACCATATATTTT.

This clone was counted once. The gene calls are TRBV15 and TRBJ2-7; 7 nucleotides match TRBD1. Germline loops: CDR1 LNHNV, CDR2 YYDKDF (reference sequence). The CDR3 runs to 14 residues. Germline trimming cut 5 bases from V and 7 bases from J; bases unmatched to any gene: 11. In DNA form, the CDR3 reads TGTGCCACCAGCTGGGGACAGTCCTCGGGGGAGCAGTACTTC. Its translation is CATSWGQSSGEQYF. The entire variable domain, with the rest obtained from reference TRBV15 and TRBJ2-7, is as follows: DAMVIQNPRYQVTQFGKPVTLSCSQTLNHNVMYWYQQKSSQAPKLLFHYYDKDFNNEADTPDNFQSRRPNTSFCFLDIRSPGLGDTAMYLCATSWGQSSGEQYFGPGTRLTVT.

The sample holds one count of this clone. The chain carries TRBV5-4 and TRBJ2-3; 7 nucleotides match TRBD1. V dropped 1 base and J dropped 5; count of bases not matched to a gene: 7. The V gene's germline CDR1 is SGHNT and CDR2 YYREEE (reference sequence). The CDR3 contains 15 residues. The CDR3 sequence is CASSLRNRGVDTQYF. For the CDR3, the DNA is TGTGCCAGCAGCTTGAGGAACAGGGGCGTAGATACGCAGTATTTT.